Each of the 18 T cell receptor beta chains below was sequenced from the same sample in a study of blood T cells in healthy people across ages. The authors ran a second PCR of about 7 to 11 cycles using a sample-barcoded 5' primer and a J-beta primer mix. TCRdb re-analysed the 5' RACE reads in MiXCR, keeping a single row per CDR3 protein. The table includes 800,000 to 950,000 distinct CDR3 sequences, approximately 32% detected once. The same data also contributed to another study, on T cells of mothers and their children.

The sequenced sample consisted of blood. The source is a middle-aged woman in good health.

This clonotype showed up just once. CDR3 residues: CASSEFQVGETQFF. For the CDR3, the DNA is TGTGCCAGCAGTGAATTTCAGGTTGGGGAGACCCAGTTCTTC. V gene TRBV25-1 combines with J gene TRBJ2-1; D may be TRBD2 (5 bases). Trimming left V 1 base short and J 13 bases short, with 17 bases between. Germline V CDR1 and CDR2: MGHDK, SYGVNS. The CDR3 runs to 14 residues.

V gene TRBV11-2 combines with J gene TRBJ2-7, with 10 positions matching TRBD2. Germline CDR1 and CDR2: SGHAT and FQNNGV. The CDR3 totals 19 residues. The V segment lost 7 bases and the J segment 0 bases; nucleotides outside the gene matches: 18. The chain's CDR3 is CASNSPTSGPDLLSYEQYF. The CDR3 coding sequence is TGTGCCAGCAACTCCCCGACTAGCGGGCCAGACCTACTCTCCTACGAGCAGTACTTC.

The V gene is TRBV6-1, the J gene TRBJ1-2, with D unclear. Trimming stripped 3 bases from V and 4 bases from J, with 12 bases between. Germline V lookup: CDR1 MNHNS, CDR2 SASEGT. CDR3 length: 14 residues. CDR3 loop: CASSDGFRIYGYTF. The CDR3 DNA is TGTGCCAGCAGTGATGGGTTTCGGATCTATGGCTACACCTTC.

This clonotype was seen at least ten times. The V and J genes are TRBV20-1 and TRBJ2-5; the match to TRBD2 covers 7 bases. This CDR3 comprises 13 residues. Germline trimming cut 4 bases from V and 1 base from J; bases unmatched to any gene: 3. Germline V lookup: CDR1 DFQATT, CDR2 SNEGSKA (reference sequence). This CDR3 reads CSAIRTSQETQYF. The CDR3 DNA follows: TGCAGTGCTATCCGGACTAGCCAAGAGACCCAGTACTTC.

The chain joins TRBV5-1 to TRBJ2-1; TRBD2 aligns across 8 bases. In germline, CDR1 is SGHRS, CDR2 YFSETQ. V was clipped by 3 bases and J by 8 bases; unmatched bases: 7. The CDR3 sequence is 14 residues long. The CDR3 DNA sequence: TGCGCCAGCAGCTCAGGAGCGGGGGCCGATGAGCAGTTCTTC. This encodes CASSSGAGADEQFF.

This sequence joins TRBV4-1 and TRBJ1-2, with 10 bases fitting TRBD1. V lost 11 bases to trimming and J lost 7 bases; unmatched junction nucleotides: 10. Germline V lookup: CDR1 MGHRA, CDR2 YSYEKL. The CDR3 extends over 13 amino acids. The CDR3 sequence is CADSQTGGSGYTF. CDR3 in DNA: TGCGCCGACAGCCAGACAGGGGGCTCTGGCTACACCTTC.

In DNA form, the CDR3 reads TGCAGTGCTCGCGACCGAAGCAATCAGCCCCAGCATTTT. This sequence encodes CSARDRSNQPQHF. This chain uses TRBV20-1 with TRBJ1-5; no clear D. This CDR3 region has 13 residues. With 5 bases removed from V and 1 base from J, the gap between germline ends came to 9 bases. Germline-derived CDR1 and CDR2 are DFQATT and SNEGSKA (reference sequence).

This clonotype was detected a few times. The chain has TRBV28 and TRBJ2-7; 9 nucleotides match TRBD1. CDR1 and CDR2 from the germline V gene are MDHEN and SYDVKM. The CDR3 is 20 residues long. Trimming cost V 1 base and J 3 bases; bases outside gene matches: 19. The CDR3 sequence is CASSLSVLGGDRDDFYEQYF. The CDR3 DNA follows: TGTGCCAGCAGTTTATCGGTTTTGGGGGGGGACAGGGACGACTTCTACGAGCAGTACTTC.

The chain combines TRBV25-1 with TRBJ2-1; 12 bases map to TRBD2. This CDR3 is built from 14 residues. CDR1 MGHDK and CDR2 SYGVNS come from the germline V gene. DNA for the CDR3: TGTGTCAGTCCGCCTAGCGGGGGGGACAATGAGCAGTTCTTC. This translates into CVSPPSGGDNEQFF.

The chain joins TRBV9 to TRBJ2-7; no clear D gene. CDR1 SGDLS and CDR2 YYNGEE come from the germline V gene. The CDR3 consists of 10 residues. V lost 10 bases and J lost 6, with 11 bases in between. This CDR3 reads CALQDPEQYF. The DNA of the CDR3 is TGTGCCCTCCAGGATCCCGAGCAGTACTTC. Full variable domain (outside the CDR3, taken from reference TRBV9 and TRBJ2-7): DSGVTQTPKHLITATGQRVTLRCSPRSGDLSVYWYQQSLDQGLQFLIQYYNGEERAKGNILERFSAQQFPDLHSELNLSSLELGDSALYFCALQDPEQYFGPGTRLTVT.

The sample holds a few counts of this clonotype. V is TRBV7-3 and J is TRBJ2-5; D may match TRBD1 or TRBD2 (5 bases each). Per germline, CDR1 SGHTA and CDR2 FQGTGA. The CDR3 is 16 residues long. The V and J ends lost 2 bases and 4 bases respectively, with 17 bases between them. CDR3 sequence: CASSLGGGARGETQYF. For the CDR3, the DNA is TGTGCCAGCAGCTTAGGAGGTGGAGCGAGGGGAGAGACCCAGTACTTC.

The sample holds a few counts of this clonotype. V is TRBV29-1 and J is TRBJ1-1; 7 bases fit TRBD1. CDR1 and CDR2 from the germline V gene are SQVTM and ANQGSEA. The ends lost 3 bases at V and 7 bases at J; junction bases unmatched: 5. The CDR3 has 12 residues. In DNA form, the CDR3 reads TGCAGCGTTGACATGCAGGGGGTTGAAGCTTTCTTT. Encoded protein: CSVDMQGVEAFF.

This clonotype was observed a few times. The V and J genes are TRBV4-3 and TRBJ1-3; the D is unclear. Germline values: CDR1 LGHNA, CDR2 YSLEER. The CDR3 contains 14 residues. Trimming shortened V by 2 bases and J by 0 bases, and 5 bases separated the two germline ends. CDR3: CASSQQRSGNTIYF. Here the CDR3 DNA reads TGCGCCAGCAGCCAACAGCGCTCTGGAAACACCATATATTTT.

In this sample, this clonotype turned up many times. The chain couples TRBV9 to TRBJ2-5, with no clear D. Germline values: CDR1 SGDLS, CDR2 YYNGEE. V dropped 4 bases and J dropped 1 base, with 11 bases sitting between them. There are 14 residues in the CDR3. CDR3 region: CASSNGRTQETQYF. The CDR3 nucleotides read TGTGCCAGCAGCAACGGACGGACCCAAGAGACCCAGTACTTC.

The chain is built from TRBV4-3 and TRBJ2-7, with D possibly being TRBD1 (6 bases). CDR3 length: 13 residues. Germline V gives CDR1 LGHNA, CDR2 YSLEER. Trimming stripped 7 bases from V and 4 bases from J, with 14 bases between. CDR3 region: CASNQGSSYEQYF. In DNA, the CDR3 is TGCGCCAGCAACCAGGGGTCGAGTTACGAGCAGTACTTC.

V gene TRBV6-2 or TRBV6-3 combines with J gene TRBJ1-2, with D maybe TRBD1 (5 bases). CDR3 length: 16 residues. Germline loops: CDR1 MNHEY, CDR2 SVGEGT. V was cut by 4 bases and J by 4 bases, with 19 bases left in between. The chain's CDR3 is CASSSDLRQTCYGYTF. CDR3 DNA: TGTGCCAGCAGTTCCGATCTGCGACAGACATGCTATGGCTACACCTTC.

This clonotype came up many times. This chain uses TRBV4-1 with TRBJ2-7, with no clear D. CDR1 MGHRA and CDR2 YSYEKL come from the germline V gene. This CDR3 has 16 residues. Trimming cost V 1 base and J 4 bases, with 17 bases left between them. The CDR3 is CASSQGRPLGPYEQYF. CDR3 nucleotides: TGCGCCAGCAGCCAAGGTCGACCCCTAGGGCCTTACGAGCAGTACTTC.

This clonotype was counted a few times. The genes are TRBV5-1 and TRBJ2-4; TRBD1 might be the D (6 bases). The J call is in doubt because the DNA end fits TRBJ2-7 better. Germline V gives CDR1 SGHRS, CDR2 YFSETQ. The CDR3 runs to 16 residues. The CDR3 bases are TGCGCCAGCAGCTTGGCCTCTGGACAGACAGCCTACGAGCAGTACTTC. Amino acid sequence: CASSLASGQTAYEQYF.